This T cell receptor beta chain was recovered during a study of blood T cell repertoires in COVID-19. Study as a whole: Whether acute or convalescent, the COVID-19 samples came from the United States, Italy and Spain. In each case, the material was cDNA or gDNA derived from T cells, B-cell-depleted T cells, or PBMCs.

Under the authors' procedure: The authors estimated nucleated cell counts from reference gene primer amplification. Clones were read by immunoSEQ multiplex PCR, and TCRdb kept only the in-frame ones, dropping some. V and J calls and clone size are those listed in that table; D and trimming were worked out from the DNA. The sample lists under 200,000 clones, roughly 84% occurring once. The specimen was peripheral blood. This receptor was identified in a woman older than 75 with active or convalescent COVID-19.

In DNA form, the CDR3 reads TGTGCCAGCAGCCCCGGACAGGGGGATTCACCCCTCCACTTT. The encoded protein is CASSPGQGDSPLHF. This chain uses TRBV5-6 with TRBJ1-6; 10 bases are shared with TRBD1. V lost 4 bases and J lost 8; bases outside the gene matches: 3. Germline V gives CDR1 SGHDT, CDR2 YYEEEE. The CDR3 extends over 14 amino acids. Supplemented by reference TRBV5-6 and TRBJ1-6, the full variable domain reads DAGVTQSPTHLIKTRGQQVTLRCSPKSGHDTVSWYQQALGQGPQFIFQYYEEEERQRGNFPDRFSGHQFPNYSSELNVNALLLGDSALYLCASSPGQGDSPLHFGNGTRLTVT.